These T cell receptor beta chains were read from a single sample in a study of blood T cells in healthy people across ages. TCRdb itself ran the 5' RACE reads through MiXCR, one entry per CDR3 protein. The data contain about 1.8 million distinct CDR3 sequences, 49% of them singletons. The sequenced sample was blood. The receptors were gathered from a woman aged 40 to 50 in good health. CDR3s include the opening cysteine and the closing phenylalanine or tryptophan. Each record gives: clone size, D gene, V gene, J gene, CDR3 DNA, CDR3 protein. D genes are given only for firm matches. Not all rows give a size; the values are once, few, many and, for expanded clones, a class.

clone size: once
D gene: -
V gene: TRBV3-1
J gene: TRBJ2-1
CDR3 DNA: TGTGCCAGCAGCTATTATCCCAGGGGGGATACGGATGAGCAGTTCTTC
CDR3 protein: CASSYYPRGDTDEQFF

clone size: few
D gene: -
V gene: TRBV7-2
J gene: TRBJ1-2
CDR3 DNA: TGTGCCAGCACCCCGCCACCGGGCGGCTACACCTTC
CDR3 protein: CASTPPPGGYTF

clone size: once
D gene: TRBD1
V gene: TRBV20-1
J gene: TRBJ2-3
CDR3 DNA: TGCAGTGCTGTCGGGACAGCTACTAACACAGATACGCAGTATTTT
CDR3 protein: CSAVGTATNTDTQYF

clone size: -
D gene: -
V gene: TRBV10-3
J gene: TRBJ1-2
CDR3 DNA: TGTGCCATCAGTGAGTCGACAGTCAACTATGGCTACACCTTC
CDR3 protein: CAISESTVNYGYTF

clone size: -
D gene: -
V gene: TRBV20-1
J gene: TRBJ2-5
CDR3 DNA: TGCAGTGCTAGATATCTTCAGGACCCGGGGACCCAGTACTTC
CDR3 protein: CSARYLQDPGTQYF

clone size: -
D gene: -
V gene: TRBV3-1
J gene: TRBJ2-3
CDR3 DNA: TGTGCCAGCAGCCAAGATTGGGGGGTCCGCACAGATACGCAGTATTTT
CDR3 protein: CASSQDWGVRTDTQYF

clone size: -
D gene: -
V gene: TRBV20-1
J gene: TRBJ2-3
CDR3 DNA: TGCAGTGCTAGCAAGCCTACAAACACAGATACGCAGTATTTT
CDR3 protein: CSASKPTNTDTQYF

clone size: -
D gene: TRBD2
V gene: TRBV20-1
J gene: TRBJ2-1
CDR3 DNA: TGCAGTGCTAGCTCCCCTACTAGCGGGGCTTACAGTGAGCAGTTCTTC
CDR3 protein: CSASSPTSGAYSEQFF

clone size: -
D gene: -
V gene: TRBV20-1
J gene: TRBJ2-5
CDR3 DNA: TGCAGTGTATTCCAGGGGAGGGAGACCCAGTACTTC
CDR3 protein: CSVFQGRETQYF

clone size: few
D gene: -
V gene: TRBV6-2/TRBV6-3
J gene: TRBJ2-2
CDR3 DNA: TGTGCCAGCAGTTACTCGCTAAGGACCGGGACGACCGGGGAGCTGTTTTTT
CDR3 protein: CASSYSLRTGTTGELFF

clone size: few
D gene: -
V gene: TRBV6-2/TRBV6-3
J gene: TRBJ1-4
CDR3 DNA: TGTGCCAGCAGTTACCAGGACGGAATAAATAATGAAAAACTGTTTTTT
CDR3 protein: CASSYQDGINNEKLFF

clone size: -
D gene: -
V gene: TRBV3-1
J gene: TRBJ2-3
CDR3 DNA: TGTGCCAGCAGCCAAGTGGAGGCAGATACGCAGTATTTT
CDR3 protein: CASSQVEADTQYF

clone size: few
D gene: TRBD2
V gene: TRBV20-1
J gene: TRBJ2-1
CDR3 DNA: TGCAGTGCTAAAAGCGGGGGGGCCGTGGGTGAGCAGTTCTTC
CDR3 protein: CSAKSGGAVGEQFF

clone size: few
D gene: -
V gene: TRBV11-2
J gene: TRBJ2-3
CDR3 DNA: TGTGCCAGCAGCTCCTGGACCATCTCGGGGGATACGCAGTATTTT
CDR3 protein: CASSSWTISGDTQYF

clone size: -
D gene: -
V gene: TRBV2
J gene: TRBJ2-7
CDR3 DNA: TGTGCCAGCAGTGAATGGAAGGACATTACCTACGAGCAGTACTTC
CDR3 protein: CASSEWKDITYEQYF

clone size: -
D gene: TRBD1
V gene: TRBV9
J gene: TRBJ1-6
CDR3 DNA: TGTGCCAGCAGCTCGGGACAGGGGCCGGATTCACCCCTCCACTTT
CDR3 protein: CASSSGQGPDSPLHF

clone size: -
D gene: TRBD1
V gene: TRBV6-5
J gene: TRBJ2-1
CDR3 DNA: TGTGTCAGCAGTTTAGGGACAGGGCACAGCAATGAGCAGTTCTTC
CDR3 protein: CVSSLGTGHSNEQFF

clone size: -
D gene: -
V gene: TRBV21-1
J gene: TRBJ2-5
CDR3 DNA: TGTGCCAGCAGCAAAGAGGTCCGTGCGTCAGACCAAGAGACCCAGTACTTC
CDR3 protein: CASSKEVRASDQETQYF

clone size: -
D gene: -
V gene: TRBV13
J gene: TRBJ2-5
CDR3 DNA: TGTGCCAGCAGCCCACGGACCTCGCCTATTGGGACCCAGTACTTC
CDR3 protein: CASSPRTSPIGTQYF

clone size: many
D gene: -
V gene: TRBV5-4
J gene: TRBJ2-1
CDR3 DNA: TGCGCCAGCAGCTTCGACTACAATGAGCAGTTCTTC
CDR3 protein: CASSFDYNEQFF

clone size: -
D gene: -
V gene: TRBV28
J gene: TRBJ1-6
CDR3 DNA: TGTGCCAGCAGTTTATTCACAGAACCTCTTAATTCACCCCTCCACTTT
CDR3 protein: CASSLFTEPLNSPLHF

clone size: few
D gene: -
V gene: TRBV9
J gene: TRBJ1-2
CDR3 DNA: TGTGCCAGCAGCGTAGGTATAGCAGCTAACTATGGCTACACCTTC
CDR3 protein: CASSVGIAANYGYTF

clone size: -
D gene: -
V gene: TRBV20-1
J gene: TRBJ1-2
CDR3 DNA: TGCAGTGCTAGAGATTTATGGGGGCGAAATGACTATGGCTACACCTTC
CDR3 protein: CSARDLWGRNDYGYTF

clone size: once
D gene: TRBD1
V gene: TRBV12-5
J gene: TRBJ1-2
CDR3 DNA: TGTGCTAGTGCCCCAGGACAGGGCGGCTATGGCTACACCTTC
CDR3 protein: CASAPGQGGYGYTF

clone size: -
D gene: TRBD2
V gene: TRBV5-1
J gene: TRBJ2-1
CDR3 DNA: TGCGCCAGCAGCTCCCGGGGAGCGGGGGAAAACAATGAGCAGTTCTTC
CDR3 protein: CASSSRGAGENNEQFF

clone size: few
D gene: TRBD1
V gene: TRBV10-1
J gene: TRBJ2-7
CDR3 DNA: TGCGCCAGCAGGGGGTCCGGGACAGGGGAGCAGTACTTC
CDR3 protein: CASRGSGTGEQYF

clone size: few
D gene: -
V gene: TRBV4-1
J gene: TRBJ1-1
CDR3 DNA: TGCGCCAGCAGCCCCCGTAAGGGAGTTACGAACACTGAAGCTTTCTTT
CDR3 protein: CASSPRKGVTNTEAFF

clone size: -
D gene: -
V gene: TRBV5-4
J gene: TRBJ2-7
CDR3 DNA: TGTGCCAGCAGCGAAGCCCAGGGGATCAACGAGCAGTACTTC
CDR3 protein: CASSEAQGINEQYF

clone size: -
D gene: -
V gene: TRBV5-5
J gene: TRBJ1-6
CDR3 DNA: TGTGCCAGCAGCCGGACACCCATATCACCCCTCCACTTT
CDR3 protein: CASSRTPISPLHF

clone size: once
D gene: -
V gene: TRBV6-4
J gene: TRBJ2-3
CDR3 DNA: TGTGCCAGCAGTGAAGCCCCAGGGAATACGCAGTATTTT
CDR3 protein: CASSEAPGNTQYF

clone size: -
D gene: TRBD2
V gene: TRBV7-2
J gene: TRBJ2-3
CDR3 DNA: TGTGCCAACAGCTTAATGCGGGGGGGGAGCACAGATACGCAGTATTTT
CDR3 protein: CANSLMRGGSTDTQYF

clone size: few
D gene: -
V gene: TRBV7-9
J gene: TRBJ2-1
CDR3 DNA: TGTGCCAGCAGCATAAACACCAATGAGCAGTTCTTC
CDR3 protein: CASSINTNEQFF

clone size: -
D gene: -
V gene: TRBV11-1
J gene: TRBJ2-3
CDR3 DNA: TGTGCCAGCAGCCTCAGGTATACGCAGTATTTT
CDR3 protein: CASSLRYTQYF

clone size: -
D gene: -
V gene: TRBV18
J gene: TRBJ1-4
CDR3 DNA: TGTGCCAGCTCACACCCGGTAGGGGATGAAAAACTGTTTTTT
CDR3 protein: CASSHPVGDEKLFF

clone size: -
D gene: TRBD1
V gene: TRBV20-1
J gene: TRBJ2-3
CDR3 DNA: TGCAGTGCTAACCGGGACAGGGTTACAGATACGCAGTATTTT
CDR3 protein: CSANRDRVTDTQYF

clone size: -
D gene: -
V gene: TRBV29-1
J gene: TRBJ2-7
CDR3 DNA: TGCAGCGTTTTTATCCACGAGCAGTACTTC
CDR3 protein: CSVFIHEQYF

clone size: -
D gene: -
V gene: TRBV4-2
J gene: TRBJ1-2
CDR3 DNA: TGTGCCAGCAGCCAAGATCGGAAAGGCTGGACGACTAACTATGGCTACACCTTC
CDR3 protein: CASSQDRKGWTTNYGYTF

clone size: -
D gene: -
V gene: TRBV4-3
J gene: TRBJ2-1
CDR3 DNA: TGCGCCAGCAGCCAAGATAGCAGTACCGGGACTTTATACAATGAGCAGTTCTTC
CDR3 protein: CASSQDSSTGTLYNEQFF

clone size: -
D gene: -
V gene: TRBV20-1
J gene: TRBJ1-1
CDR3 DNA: TGCAGTGCTAGTATAGGGGGAGACAGTACTGAAGCTTTCTTT
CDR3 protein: CSASIGGDSTEAFF

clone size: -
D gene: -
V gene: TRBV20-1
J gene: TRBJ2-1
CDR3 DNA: TGCAGTGCTAGAGAAGGACAGATCAATGAGCAGTTCTTC
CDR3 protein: CSAREGQINEQFF

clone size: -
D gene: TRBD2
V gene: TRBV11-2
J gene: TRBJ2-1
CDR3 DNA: TGTGCCAGCAGCAGGGGACTAGCGGGGCGGGAGCAGTTCTTC
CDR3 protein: CASSRGLAGREQFF

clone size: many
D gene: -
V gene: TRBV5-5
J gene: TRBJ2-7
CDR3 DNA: TGTGCCAGCAGGCCCTTGGTAGCGGTAAAGAACTACGAGCAGTACTTC
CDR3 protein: CASRPLVAVKNYEQYF

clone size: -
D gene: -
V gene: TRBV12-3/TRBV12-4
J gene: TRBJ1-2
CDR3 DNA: TGTGCCAGCAGTTTACTTAGTCGGCAGTTCTATGGCTACACCTTC
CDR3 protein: CASSLLSRQFYGYTF

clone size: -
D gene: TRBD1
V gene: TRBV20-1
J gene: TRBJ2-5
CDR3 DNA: TGCAGTGCTAAGATCTCGGACAGGATCCAAGAGACCCAGTACTTC
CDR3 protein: CSAKISDRIQETQYF

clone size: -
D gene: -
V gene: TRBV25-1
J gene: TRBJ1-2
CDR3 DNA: TGTGCCAGCAGTGAGGGATGGGGCTACACCTTC
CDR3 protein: CASSEGWGYTF

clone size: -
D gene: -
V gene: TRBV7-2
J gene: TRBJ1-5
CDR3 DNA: TGTGCCAGCAGGGAACAGGGTACGATCAATCAGCCCCAGCATTTT
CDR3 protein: CASREQGTINQPQHF

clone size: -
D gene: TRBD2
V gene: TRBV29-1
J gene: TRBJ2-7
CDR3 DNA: TGCAGCACCAGGACTAGCTCCGAGCAGTACTTC
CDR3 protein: CSTRTSSEQYF

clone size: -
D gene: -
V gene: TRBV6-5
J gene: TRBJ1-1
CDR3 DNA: TGTGCCAGCAGCGACCATCAGACGGCAAACACTGAAGCTTTCTTT
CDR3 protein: CASSDHQTANTEAFF

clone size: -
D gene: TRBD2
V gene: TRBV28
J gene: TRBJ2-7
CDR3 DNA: TGTGCCAGCAGTTCCCCTACTAGCGGGGGGGCCTACGAGCAGTACTTC
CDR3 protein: CASSSPTSGGAYEQYF

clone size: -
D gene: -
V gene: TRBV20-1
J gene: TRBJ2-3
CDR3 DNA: TGCAGTGCTAGCCCCATGGGAACGGGGGGCCGGACAGATACGCAGTATTTT
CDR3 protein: CSASPMGTGGRTDTQYF

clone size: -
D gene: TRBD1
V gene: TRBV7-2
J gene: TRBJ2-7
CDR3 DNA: TGTGCCAGCGGACAGGTGGACGAGCAGTACTTC
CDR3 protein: CASGQVDEQYF

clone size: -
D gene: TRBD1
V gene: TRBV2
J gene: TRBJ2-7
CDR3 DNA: TGTGCCAGCAGTGACAGGGGGCCCTACAATGAGCAGTACTTC
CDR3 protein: CASSDRGPYNEQYF

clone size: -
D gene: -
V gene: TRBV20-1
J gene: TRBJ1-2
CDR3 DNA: TGCAGTGCTAGACGGCCCAACGAGGGGACTAACTATGGCTACACCTTC
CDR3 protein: CSARRPNEGTNYGYTF